The next 19 T cell receptor beta chains were all read from a single sample in a study of blood T cell repertoires in COVID-19. The protocol was immunoSEQ multiplex PCR, while the TCRdb copy is restricted to in-frame clones and leaves out a portion. The sample holds about 400,000 clones, 88% seen once. The sample was PBMCs or T cells enriched from blood (not recorded which). The receptors stem from a woman between 40 and 55 years old with acute COVID-19.

The V gene is TRBV7-9, the J gene TRBJ2-1, with 7 bases aligning to TRBD1. This CDR3 has 13 amino acids. The J segment lost 4 bases and the V segment lost 4 bases, leaving 1 base of the junction unmatched. Germline V gene data show CDR1 as SEHNR and CDR2 as FQNEAQ (reference sequence). The CDR3 nucleotides read TGTGCCAGCAGCTGGGGACAGTACAATGAGCAGTTCTTC. Amino acids: CASSWGQYNEQFF.

The sample holds a few counts of this clone. This sequence joins TRBV25-1 and TRBJ1-2, with no clear D. Trimming shortened V by 4 bases and J by 11 bases, and 11 bases separated the two germline ends. CDR3 size: 11 residues. Germline V lookup: CDR1 MGHDK, CDR2 SYGVNS. The CDR3 region is CASSGGGWYTF. The CDR3 DNA follows: TGTGCCAGCAGTGGGGGAGGGTGGTACACCTTC.

The gene calls are TRBV18 and TRBJ2-7, with D possibly matching TRBD1 (5 bases). V dropped 6 bases and J dropped 2 bases, with 14 bases sitting between them. This CDR3 contains 14 residues. Germline values: CDR1 KGHSH, CDR2 LQKENI. CDR3 residues: CASSQEQAAYEQYF. The CDR3 nucleotides are TGTGCCAGCTCCCAGGAACAGGCTGCCTACGAGCAGTACTTC.

The chain is built from TRBV3-1 (or the pseudogene TRBV3-2) and TRBJ2-5; 12 bases line up with TRBD2. Germline trimming cut 0 bases from V and 2 bases from J; bases unmatched to any gene: 4. Germline CDR1 reads LGHDT; CDR2 reads YNNKEL (reference sequence). The CDR3 runs 17 residues. CDR3 DNA: TGTGCCAGCAGCCAAGATCTAGCGGGGGGGATGCAAGAGACCCAGTACTTC. Its protein product is CASSQDLAGGMQETQYF.

The chain uses TRBV11-3 and TRBJ2-1; tentative D call: TRBD2 (7 bases). Germline loops: CDR1 SGHNT, CDR2 YENEEA. The CDR3 has 15 residues. Trimming pared 1 base from V and 6 bases from J, leaving 13 bases between. The CDR3 nucleotides read TGTGCCAGCAGCTTAGGAGGGGGGGTACCCAATGAGCAGTTCTTC. It encodes CASSLGGGVPNEQFF.

V usage is TRBV12-3 or TRBV12-4 and J usage is TRBJ2-5; TRBD2 might be the D (6 bases). This CDR3 has 11 residues. V was clipped by 3 bases and J by 7 bases, with 6 bases between them. The CDR3 reads CASSLEGTQYF. In DNA form, the CDR3 reads TGTGCCAGCAGTTTGGAGGGGACCCAGTACTTC.

V and J are TRBV4-1 and TRBJ1-2, with 7 positions matching TRBD1. Germline CDR1 and CDR2: MGHRA and YSYEKL. This CDR3 has 15 amino acids. V lost 4 bases to trimming and J lost 6 bases; unmatched junction nucleotides: 11. CDR3 bases: TGCGCCAGCAGCCCAGACAATCGAGGGGGCAATGGCTACACCTTC. Amino acids: CASSPDNRGGNGYTF.

J is TRBJ1-5 and V is TRBV4-2; 8 bases match TRBD1. CDR1 and CDR2 from the germline V gene are LGHNA and YNFKEQ. The CDR3 runs 15 residues. With V trimmed by 4 bases and J by 4 bases, 6 bases remained unmatched. CDR3 in DNA: TGTGCCAGCAGCCCATGGACAGGGCCAAATCAGCCCCAGCATTTT. Amino acid sequence: CASSPWTGPNQPQHF.

J is TRBJ1-1 and V is TRBV29-1, with 9 bases aligning to TRBD1. Germline V gene lookup returns CDR1 SQVTM and CDR2 ANQGSEA. This CDR3 spans 15 amino acids. Losses at the gene ends were 7 bases for V and 5 bases for J; bases not matched to a gene: 14. The CDR3 loop reads CSAGGQGWMQTEAFF. The CDR3 DNA reads as TGCAGCGCCGGTGGACAGGGGTGGATGCAAACTGAAGCTTTCTTT.

The sample holds one count of this clone. The rearrangement joins TRBV6-1 to TRBJ2-7, with 7 bases identical to TRBD1. Per the germline V gene, CDR1 is MNHNS and CDR2 is SASEGT. With V trimmed by 2 bases and J by 2 bases, 3 bases remained unmatched. The CDR3 has 14 residues. The CDR3 nucleotides read TGTGCCAGCAGTGAATCGCAGGGGGCCTACGAGCAGTACTTC. Translation: CASSESQGAYEQYF.

The V and J genes are TRBV19 and TRBJ1-2; possibly TRBD1 for D (5 bases). CDR3 length: 17 amino acids. V was cut by 2 bases and J by 5 bases, with 21 bases left in between. Per germline, CDR1 LNHDA and CDR2 SQIVND (reference sequence). Here the CDR3 reads CASSITDREGLPYGYTF. The CDR3 nucleotides read TGTGCCAGTAGTATAACGGATCGGGAGGGGTTACCTTATGGCTACACCTTC.

This chain connects TRBV5-4 to TRBJ2-7, with D perhaps TRBD2 (7 bases). Between the trimmed V and J ends, which lost 4 bases and 2 bases, there was a span of 22 bases. Germline V gene data show CDR1 as SGHNT and CDR2 as YYREEE (reference sequence). CDR3 size: 17 residues. The CDR3 nucleotides are TGTGCCAGCAGCCCTGGGGGAGGGGGAAAAAACCCCTACGAGCAGTACTTC. Its protein is CASSPGGGGKNPYEQYF.

The gene calls are TRBV4-1 and TRBJ1-1; D is uncertain. Germline lookup yields CDR1 MGHRA and CDR2 YSYEKL. V was clipped by 4 bases and J by 0 bases, with 12 bases between them. The CDR3 totals 15 residues. CDR3 bases: TGCGCCAGCAGCCTCTCCTGGGCCCTGAACACTGAAGCTTTCTTT. This encodes CASSLSWALNTEAFF.

The V gene is TRBV6-5, the J gene TRBJ2-1; 7 positions match TRBD1. V lost 6 bases, J lost 3 bases, and 5 bases stayed unmatched. This CDR3 region has 14 residues. Looked up from germline, CDR1 is MNHEY and CDR2 is SVGAGI. The CDR3 here is CASRYRTGYNEQFF. Here the CDR3 DNA reads TGTGCCAGCAGATACAGGACAGGCTACAATGAGCAGTTCTTC.

The rearrangement joins TRBV28 to TRBJ2-3; 12 bases line up with TRBD1. Losses at the gene ends were 6 bases for V and 0 bases for J; bases not matched to a gene: 7. CDR3 length equals 17 residues. Germline V gene lookup returns CDR1 MDHEN and CDR2 SYDVKM. The DNA for the CDR3 is TGTGCCAGCAGCTTGGGACAGGGGGCCCGTAGCACAGATACGCAGTATTTT. It codes for CASSLGQGARSTDTQYF.

The chain combines TRBV27 with TRBJ1-1; D perhaps matches TRBD1 (6 bases). The V gene's germline CDR1 is MNHEY and CDR2 SMNVEV (reference sequence). The CDR3 has 11 residues. Trimming shortened V by 6 bases and J by 6 bases, and 8 bases separated the two germline ends. This chain's CDR3 is CASRGGAEAFF. The CDR3 nucleotides are TGTGCCAGCAGAGGGGGTGCTGAAGCTTTCTTT.

This chain connects TRBV5-4 to TRBJ2-3, with TRBD2 matching 9 bases. CDR1 is SGHNT, CDR2 YYREEE, per germline (reference sequence). V lost 4 bases and J lost 4; bases outside the gene matches: 10. This CDR3 has 16 amino acids. The CDR3 here is CASSPPRGGVSDTQYF. CDR3 sequence (DNA): TGTGCCAGCAGCCCCCCCCGCGGGGGGGTCTCAGATACGCAGTATTTT. Full variable domain (outside the CDR3, taken from reference TRBV5-4 and TRBJ2-3): ETGVTQSPTHLIKTRGQQVTLRCSSQSGHNTVSWYQQALGQGPQFIFQYYREEENGRGNFPPRFSGLQFPNYSSELNVNALELDDSALYLCASSPPRGGVSDTQYFGPGTRLTVL.

The chain couples TRBV7-2 to TRBJ2-7; D is perhaps TRBD2 (5 bases). This CDR3 comprises 13 residues. Germline lookup yields CDR1 SGHTA and CDR2 FQGNSA. Deletions cut 6 bases from V and 5 bases from J, with 14 bases between. CDR3 DNA: TGTGCCAGCAGTCAAGGGAGATACAACGAGCAGTACTTC. The encoded protein is CASSQGRYNEQYF.

CDR3 DNA: TGTGCCAGCGCAATCTCCACGAACAGGGGTAACGGGGAGCTGTTTTTT. Protein: CASAISTNRGNGELFF. The chain is built from TRBV5-4 and TRBJ2-2; TRBD1 aligns across 7 bases. CDR3 length equals 16 residues. Germline assignment: CDR1 SGHNT and CDR2 YYREEE (reference sequence). The V gene end was trimmed by 7 bases and the J gene end by 7 bases; junction bases not matched to a gene: 16.